Detailed here is one TCR beta chain. Its specificity is not known. Regarding donors, all were healthy bone marrow donors. The germline V gene encodes CDR1 LNHDA and CDR2 SQIVND (reference sequence). V lost 5 bases, J lost 1 base, and 1 base stayed unmatched. The CDR3 is made up of 14 amino acids. The data originate from a study of cytomegalovirus exposure and HLA in healthy donors. The study, taken as a whole, reports: The study listed roughly 150 cytomegalovirus-associated TCR beta chains. Researchers had no immune exposure information except CMV serostatus available. While the bulk of TCR sequences proved rare, some public TCRs turned up in many donors.

The PCR employed 60 Vbeta primers together with 13 Jbeta primers. Using immunoSEQ multiplex PCR, the repertoire was profiled, and TCRdb retains in-frame clones only, with some absent. The sample lists 55,000 to 80,000 clones, 70% to 90% occurring once. The sample consisted of PBMCs. The source is a woman aged 30 to 39 in good health and CMV-seronegative. This chain uses TRBV19 with TRBJ2-7, with TRBD1 matching 11 bases. The CDR3 reads CASSGTGGSYEQYF. CDR3 coding DNA: TGTGCCAGTAGTGGGACAGGGGGTTCCTACGAGCAGTACTTC.